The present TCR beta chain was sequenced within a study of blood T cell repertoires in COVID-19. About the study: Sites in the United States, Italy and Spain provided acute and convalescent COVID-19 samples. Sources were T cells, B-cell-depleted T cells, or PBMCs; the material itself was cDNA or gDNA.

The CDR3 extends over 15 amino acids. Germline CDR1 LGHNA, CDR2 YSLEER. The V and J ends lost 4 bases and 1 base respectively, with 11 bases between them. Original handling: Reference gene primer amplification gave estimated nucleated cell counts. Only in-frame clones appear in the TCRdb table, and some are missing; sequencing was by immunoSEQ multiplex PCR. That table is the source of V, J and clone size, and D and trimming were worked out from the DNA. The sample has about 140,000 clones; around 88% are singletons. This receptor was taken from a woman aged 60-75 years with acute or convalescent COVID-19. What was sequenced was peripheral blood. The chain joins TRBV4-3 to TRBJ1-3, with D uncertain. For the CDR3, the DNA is TGCGCCAGCAGCCCCGGGGTTTTTTCTGGAAACACCATATATTTT. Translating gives CASSPGVFSGNTIYF.